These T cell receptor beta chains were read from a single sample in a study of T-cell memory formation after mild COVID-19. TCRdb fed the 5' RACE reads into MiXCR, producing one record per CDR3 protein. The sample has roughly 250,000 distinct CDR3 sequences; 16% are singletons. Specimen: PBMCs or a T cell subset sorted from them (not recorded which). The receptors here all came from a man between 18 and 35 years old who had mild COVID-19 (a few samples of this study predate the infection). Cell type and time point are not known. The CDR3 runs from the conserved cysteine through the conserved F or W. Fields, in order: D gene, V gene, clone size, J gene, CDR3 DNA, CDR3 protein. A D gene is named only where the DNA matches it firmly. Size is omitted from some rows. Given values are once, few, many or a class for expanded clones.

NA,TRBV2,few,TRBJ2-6,TGTGCCAGCAGGGGGGCTTGGTCTGGGGCCAACGTCCTGACTTTC,CASRGAWSGANVLTF
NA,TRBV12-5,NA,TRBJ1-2,TGTGCTAGTGGTCCCCGGAACTATGGCTACACCTTC,CASGPRNYGYTF
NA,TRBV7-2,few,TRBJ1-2,TGTGCCAGCAGCCCCGGTAGGGGGGGCATGGGCTACACCTTC,CASSPGRGGMGYTF
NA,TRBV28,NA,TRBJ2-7,TGTGCCAGCACGTCAGATCCCTACGAGCAGTACTTC,CASTSDPYEQYF
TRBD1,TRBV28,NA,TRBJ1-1,TGTGCCAGCAGTGTTGGACAGGGGGGGGCCGAAGCTTTCTTT,CASSVGQGGAEAFF
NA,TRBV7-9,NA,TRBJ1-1,TGTGCCAGCAGCTCCACAGCCATGAACACTGAAGCTTTCTTT,CASSSTAMNTEAFF
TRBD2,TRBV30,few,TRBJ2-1,TGTGCCTGGAGTAGCGGGGTATACAATGAGCAGTTCTTC,CAWSSGVYNEQFF
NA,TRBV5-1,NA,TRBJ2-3,TGCGCCAGCAGCGTACAGAGATCGGATACGCAGTATTTT,CASSVQRSDTQYF
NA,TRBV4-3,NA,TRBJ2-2,TGCGCCAGCAGCCAAGAACACCGCCCGAGGACCGGGGAGCTGTTTTTT,CASSQEHRPRTGELFF
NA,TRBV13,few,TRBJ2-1,TGTGCCAGCAGCTTAGGACTAGCAGGTTCCAATGAGCAGTTCTTC,CASSLGLAGSNEQFF
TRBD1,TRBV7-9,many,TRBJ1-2,TGTGCCAGCTCCACCCGACAGGGGGAAAGCTACACCTTC,CASSTRQGESYTF
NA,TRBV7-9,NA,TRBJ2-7,TGTGCCAGCAGCTTAGTTGACAGTTCCCTCTACGAGCAGTACTTC,CASSLVDSSLYEQYF
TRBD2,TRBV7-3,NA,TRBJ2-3,TGTGCCAGCAGCTTAGGCGGGGGGATTGTGACAGATACGCAGTATTTT,CASSLGGGIVTDTQYF
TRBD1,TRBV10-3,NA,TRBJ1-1,TGTGCCATCAGTGACTCCGGGACAGCCAGCTCCTTTATGCCTTTCTTT,CAISDSGTASSFMPFF
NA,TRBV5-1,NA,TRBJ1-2,TGCGCCAGCAGCTTGGGCCAGGGAGGGAATGGCTACACCTTC,CASSLGQGGNGYTF
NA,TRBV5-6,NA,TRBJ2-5,TGTGCCAGCAGCTTGCTAGGCAGGGGGGCGCAAGAGACCCAGTACTTC,CASSLLGRGAQETQYF
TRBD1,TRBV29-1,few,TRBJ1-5,TGCAGCGTTGAAGTACAGGGGCCCAATCAGCCCCAGCATTTT,CSVEVQGPNQPQHF
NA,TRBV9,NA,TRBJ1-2,TGTGCCAGCAGCGTAGGTAGGGACGGCTACACCTTC,CASSVGRDGYTF
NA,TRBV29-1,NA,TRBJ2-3,TGCAGCGTTAGGGCAGCTAGCACAGATACGCAGTATTTT,CSVRAASTDTQYF
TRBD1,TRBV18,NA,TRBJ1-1,TGTGCCAGCTCACTTCGGACAGGGCTGAACACTGAAGCTTTCTTT,CASSLRTGLNTEAFF
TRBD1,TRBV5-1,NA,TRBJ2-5,TGCGCCAGCAGTTGGACAGGGGTGTTGGAGACCCAGTACTTC,CASSWTGVLETQYF
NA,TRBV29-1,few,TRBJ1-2,TGCAGCGTTTGGGACACAACTAACTATGGCTACACCTTC,CSVWDTTNYGYTF